These T cell receptor beta chains were read from a single sample in a study of PD-L1 blockade in urothelial cancer. Some clones are missing from TCRdb's copy, which holds only in-frame ones; the method was immunoSEQ multiplex PCR. The table shows some 41,000 clones, with 70% to 90% occurring only once. The specimen was PBMCs, collected around atezolizumab (anti-PD-L1) treatment. Receptors were obtained from a man aged 65-85 years with urothelial cancer. The CDR3 runs from the conserved cysteine through the conserved F or W. A D gene is named only where the DNA matches it firmly. Not all rows give a size; the values are once, few, many and, for expanded clones, a class.

cdr3_length: 14; clone_size: -; j_call: TRBJ2-7; v_call: TRBV2; d_call: TRBD1; cdr3_nt: TGTGCCAGCACCAACAGGGGGCAGGCCTACGAGCAGTACTTC; cdr3_aa: CASTNRGQAYEQYF
cdr3_length: 13; clone_size: -; j_call: TRBJ2-7; v_call: TRBV5-1; d_call: TRBD1; cdr3_nt: TGCGCCAGCAGCTCGGGACAGGGAATCGAGCAGTACTTC; cdr3_aa: CASSSGQGIEQYF
cdr3_length: 14; clone_size: -; j_call: TRBJ2-1; v_call: TRBV11-2; d_call: -; cdr3_nt: TGTGCCAGCAGCTTGGGACTTGCCTACAATGAGCAGTTCTTC; cdr3_aa: CASSLGLAYNEQFF
cdr3_length: 14; clone_size: -; j_call: TRBJ1-2; v_call: TRBV2; d_call: -; cdr3_nt: TGTGCCAGCAGTGAATTGTCAGGGAACTATGGCTACACCTTC; cdr3_aa: CASSELSGNYGYTF
cdr3_length: 15; clone_size: -; j_call: TRBJ1-2; v_call: TRBV5-4; d_call: TRBD1; cdr3_nt: TGTGCCAGCAGCCCTGACAGGGGGACTAACTATGGCTACACCTTC; cdr3_aa: CASSPDRGTNYGYTF
cdr3_length: 9; clone_size: -; j_call: TRBJ1-2; v_call: TRBV30; d_call: -; cdr3_nt: TGTGCCTGCTCGGGGAGGTCCACCTTC; cdr3_aa: CACSGRSTF
cdr3_length: 13; clone_size: -; j_call: TRBJ1-1; v_call: TRBV2; d_call: -; cdr3_nt: TGTGCCAGCATGCGGGGGGAGAACACTGAAGCTTTCTTT; cdr3_aa: CASMRGENTEAFF
cdr3_length: 15; clone_size: -; j_call: TRBJ1-5; v_call: TRBV2; d_call: -; cdr3_nt: TGTGCCAGCAGGGCAGGGGTTACGAGCAATCAGCCCCAGCATTTT; cdr3_aa: CASRAGVTSNQPQHF
cdr3_length: 13; clone_size: -; j_call: TRBJ1-5; v_call: TRBV7-9; d_call: -; cdr3_nt: TGTGCCAGCAGCTTCGGGGGGAATCAGCCCCAGCATTTT; cdr3_aa: CASSFGGNQPQHF
cdr3_length: 12; clone_size: -; j_call: TRBJ2-7; v_call: TRBV10-3; d_call: -; cdr3_nt: TGTGCCATCAGTCGCGGGACGTACGAGCAGTACTTC; cdr3_aa: CAISRGTYEQYF
cdr3_length: 13; clone_size: few; j_call: TRBJ2-2; v_call: TRBV7-3; d_call: -; cdr3_nt: TGTGCCAGCAGCTTAAACCGGGGCGGGGAGCTGTTTTTT; cdr3_aa: CASSLNRGGELFF
cdr3_length: 18; clone_size: -; j_call: TRBJ1-2; v_call: TRBV5-1; d_call: -; cdr3_nt: TGCGCCAGCAGCTTGGGACCAGGGGCAGGGCAGACTAACTATGGCTACACCTTC; cdr3_aa: CASSLGPGAGQTNYGYTF
cdr3_length: 13; clone_size: -; j_call: TRBJ2-1; v_call: TRBV11-2; d_call: -; cdr3_nt: TGTGCCAGCAGCCTCGGACAGTACAATGAGCAGTTCTTC; cdr3_aa: CASSLGQYNEQFF
cdr3_length: 13; clone_size: -; j_call: TRBJ2-7; v_call: TRBV28; d_call: -; cdr3_nt: TGTGCCAGCAGTTTTCAGGGGCGGAACGAGCAGTACTTC; cdr3_aa: CASSFQGRNEQYF
cdr3_length: 16; clone_size: -; j_call: TRBJ2-3; v_call: TRBV4-2; d_call: TRBD2; cdr3_nt: TGTGCCAGCAGCCGTCGGACTAGCGGGCGCACAGATACGCAGTATTTT; cdr3_aa: CASSRRTSGRTDTQYF
cdr3_length: 15; clone_size: few; j_call: TRBJ2-6; v_call: TRBV7-2; d_call: TRBD2; cdr3_nt: TGTGCCAGCACCCGGGGGGGAGCTGGGGCCAACGTCCTGACTTTC; cdr3_aa: CASTRGGAGANVLTF